This T cell receptor (beta chain) was found in a study of blood T cells in healthy people across ages (dated by TCRdb to between 2014 and 2017). About the full investigation: In model experiments, template switching captured roughly one uniquely barcoded TCR beta cDNA molecule for every two T cells. Age-related changes in TCR beta repertoire diversity were measured in the study by deep sequencing normalized with unique cDNA molecular identifiers. Donors were grouped into four age groups: young (average approximately 15 years), middle-aged (39), aged (around 60) and long-lived (approximately 75). For two donors (one aged 18 to 29 and one aged 80 or older), the study analyzed two additional independent replicas of 1 million unique cDNA reads from the same blood draw. Results and caveats for the whole study, not just this receptor: Bulk unsorted PBMC profiling prevented conclusive comparison of naive and antigen-experienced compartments. As age increased, observed TCR beta diversity per million T cells dropped in a roughly linear way, and a significant reduction was already evident by age approximately 40. Because the CMV infection status of the donors was unknown, age-related changes in expanded clonotypes may potentially have been confounded. Estimates of total diversity based on one million sequenced T cells were regarded as lower bounds and as underestimates. A strong correlation was found between observed TCR beta diversity and the percentage of naive T cells measured by flow cytometry. Compared with the aged group, the long-lived group had more naive CD4+ T cells, fewer expanded clones and increased TCR diversity, a pattern suggesting age selection.

Donors were 39 systemically healthy Caucasian individuals from Russia aged roughly 6 to 90 years. Each donor gave 9.5 to 10 milliliters of peripheral blood, drawn into EDTA-treated Vacutainer tubes. Ficoll-Paque density-gradient centrifugation was used to isolate PBMCs, with at least 7 million per sample. Trizol reagent was used to extract total RNA from the PBMCs, yielding at least 6 micrograms per sample. For every donor, flow cytometry on a PBMC aliquot measured the percentage of naive CD45RAhigh/CD27high T cells. Libraries came from 5' RACE. For sequencing, an Illumina HiSeq 2500 was employed. A second PCR of about 7 to 12 cycles was run with a J-beta primer mix and a sample-barcoded 5' primer. A unique molecular identifier was introduced onto each TCR beta cDNA molecule by a template-switch 5' adaptor carrying 12 random nucleotides. At least 2.5 million CDR3-containing paired-end reads were obtained from each sample. First-strand cDNA was synthesized from all RNA with the Mint cDNA synthesis kit, primed by a TRBC-specific oligonucleotide. All cDNA was treated with uracil-DNA glycosylase and then went through a first 18-cycle PCR with the universal primers M1SS and BC2_uni_R. The original methods were these. For normalization, 1 million high-quality reads, each with a distinct molecular identifier, were randomly selected from each sample. Instead of being binned into consensus sequences, reads with shared molecular identifiers were discarded. CDR3 identification, clonotype clustering and error correction used MiTCR with a Q25 quality threshold and the strictest error-elimination algorithm. Lower-bound total TCR beta diversity was estimated with a nonparametric unseen species model using Euler transformation. Clones were called with MiXCR by TCRdb after fastp trimmed the public reads at Q25, and only in-frame beta chains were retained. Rows with a matching CDR3 protein are joined into one entry that keeps the most common DNA and genes. Here the V and J calls rest on TCRdb's processing, not on the authors' analysis. Recorded for this sample are about 800,000 distinct CDR3 sequences; around a quarter of them occurred a single time. The top ten clones comprise roughly 3.8% of the sample.

The sample holds a few counts of this clonotype. Its antigen remains unidentified. Base qualities are missing; no much larger clone stands one base away. V is cut by 3 bases and J by 3 bases, and the space between the germline ends is 15 bases. Taken from the germline V gene, the CDR1 and CDR2 loops are LGHNA and YSLEER. Including the terminal cysteine and phenylalanine, the CDR3 comprises 16 residues. The DNA shown is the 48-base CDR3, in frame from base 1. A further study also used this sample, focusing on T cells of mothers and their children. Per the second study: Nine systemically healthy Caucasian individuals served as donors, namely three mothers together with their six children. cDNA synthesis consumed the entire amount of extracted RNA, loaded at approximately 1.4 ug RNA in each 15 ul reaction. In the second PCR, the M1S primer added sample barcodes and 2-4 random nucleotides. Over 9.5 million TCR beta CDR3 reads were obtained for each mother, and some 3 million reads were obtained for each child. Thymic selection similarly shapes TCR recombination output in related and unrelated pairs, with minor effect from inherited differences. Normalized repertoire overlap was always found to be slightly, but never significantly, higher in related mother-child pairs than in unrelated mother-child pairs. No persistent microchimeric T cell clones were found, with a detection sensitivity of roughly 99 clones per million clonotypes. The study used deep NGS to compare TCR beta repertoires of mothers and children, seeking features distinguishing related mother-child pairs from unrelated individuals. Mothers averaged about 40 +/- 4 years of age and children averaged around 10 +/- 4 years. Libraries were sequenced on Illumina HiSeq 2000 with 100+100 nt paired-end reads after adapter ligation with NEBNext reagents. To avoid cross-contamination, the mother libraries and the child libraries were prepared a month apart and sequenced in separate runs. For each donor, between about 450,000 and 2,300,000 distinct TCR beta clonotypes were identified. Naive TCR beta clonotypes were estimated from low-frequency clonotypes matched to each donor's FACS-determined naive share, without sorting.

The V and J segments used are TRBV4-3 and TRBJ2-4; 6 matching bases give a weak D call of TRBD2. Sequencing was performed on blood. The sequence derives from a boy under 18 in good health. The DNA sequence is given as TGCGCCAGCAGCCAGGGGGGACCTAATAACAAAAACATTCAGTACTTC. This codes for CASSQGGPNNKNIQYF.